These 5 T cell receptor beta chains came from one sample sequenced in a study of T cell repertoires in cytomegalovirus infection. From the reads, TCRdb called clonotypes with MiXCR, one entry per CDR3 protein. The repertoire includes about a million distinct CDR3 sequences, around 30% of them detected once, and about an eighth sits in the top ten. These receptors' antigens are unknown. The sample was cultured CD8+ T cells from PBMCs, taken from culture after CMV antigen stimulation. These receptor sequences come from a human donor in good health (CMV status not recorded). Some clones in this sample may be carry-over from other donors' samples.

The genes are TRBV6-6 and TRBJ1-1, with 7 bases aligning to TRBD1. Germline assignment: CDR1 MNHNY and CDR2 SVGAGI (reference sequence). CDR3 length equals 17 residues. V lost 5 bases, J lost 4 bases, and 16 bases stayed unmatched. CDR3 sequence: CASSEGRDSHRITEAFF. CDR3 coding DNA: TGTGCCAGCAGTGAGGGACGGGACAGCCATAGAATCACTGAAGCTTTCTTT.

The chain couples TRBV6-2 or TRBV6-3 to TRBJ2-5; no clear D gene. There are 14 residues in the CDR3. V was trimmed by 5 bases and J by 1 base, leaving 11 bases between them. The germline CDR1 and CDR2 sequences are MNHEY and SVGEGT. As DNA, the CDR3 is TGTGCCAGCAGTCCCGTGGAGCCCCAAGAGACCCAGTACTTC. Its protein product is CASSPVEPQETQYF.

This sequence joins TRBV7-6 and TRBJ1-4; no firm D call. CDR1 and CDR2 (germline): SGHVS, FNYEAQ. The V and J ends lost 1 base and 3 bases respectively, with 9 bases between them. The CDR3 contains 15 residues. Here the CDR3 reads CASSLVEDPNEKLFF. CDR3 bases: TGTGCCAGCAGCTTAGTTGAGGACCCTAATGAAAAACTGTTTTTT. Combining the CDR3 with reference TRBV7-6 and TRBJ1-4 gives the whole variable domain GAGVSQSPRYKVTKRGQDVALRCDPISGHVSLYWYRQALGQGPEFLTYFNYEAQQDKSGLPNDRFSAERPEGSISTLTIQRTEQRDSAMYRCASSLVEDPNEKLFFGSGTQLSVL.

This sequence joins TRBV6-5 and TRBJ2-1, with a weak D call TRBD1 (6 bases). The CDR3 has 15 amino acids. V was trimmed by 6 bases and J by 3 bases, leaving 15 bases between them. Germline CDR1 MNHEY, CDR2 SVGAGI. The CDR3 bases are TGTGCCAGCAGCTGGGGGCGGTCCTTCTACAATGAGCAGTTCTTC. Amino acid sequence: CASSWGRSFYNEQFF.

This clonotype was found a few times. The rearrangement joins TRBV10-1 to TRBJ2-1; D is ambiguous. CDR1 is WNHNN and CDR2 is SYGVQD in the germline V gene (reference sequence). CDR3 length: 14 amino acids. Between the trimmed V and J ends, which lost 2 bases and 5 bases, there was a span of 10 bases. The CDR3 region has the DNA TGCGCCAGCAGTGAGGCTAGGGCGGACAATGAGCAGTTCTTC. Its translation: CASSEARADNEQFF.